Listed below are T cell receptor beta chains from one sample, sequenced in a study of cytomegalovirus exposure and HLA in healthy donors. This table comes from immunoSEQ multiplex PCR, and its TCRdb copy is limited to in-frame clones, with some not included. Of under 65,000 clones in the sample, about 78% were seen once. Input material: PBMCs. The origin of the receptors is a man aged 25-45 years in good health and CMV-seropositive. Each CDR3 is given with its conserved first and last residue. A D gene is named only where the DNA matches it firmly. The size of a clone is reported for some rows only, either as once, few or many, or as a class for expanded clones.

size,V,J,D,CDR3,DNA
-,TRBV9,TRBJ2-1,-,CASSGLSLRYNEQFF,TGTGCCAGCAGCGGCCTTAGCCTGCGGTACAATGAGCAGTTCTTC
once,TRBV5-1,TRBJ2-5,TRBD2,CASKGLAEETQYF,TGCGCCAGCAAGGGACTAGCGGAAGAGACCCAGTACTTC
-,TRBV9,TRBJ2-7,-,CASSVDQVPVEQYF,TGTGCCAGCAGCGTAGATCAGGTCCCTGTCGAGCAGTACTTC
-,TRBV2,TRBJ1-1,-,CASILREAAFF,TGTGCCAGCATTCTCAGGGAAGCAGCTTTCTTT
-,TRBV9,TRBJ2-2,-,CASSVAPQGTTANTGELFF,TGTGCCAGCAGCGTAGCTCCCCAGGGGACTACCGCGAACACCGGGGAGCTGTTTTTT
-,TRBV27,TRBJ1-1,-,CASSLSWGGVNTEAFF,TGTGCCAGCAGTTTATCCTGGGGCGGCGTGAACACTGAAGCTTTCTTT
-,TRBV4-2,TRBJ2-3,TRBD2,CASSQTSGASSTDTQYF,TGTGCCAGCAGCCAGACTAGCGGGGCCTCTTCGACAGATACGCAGTATTTT
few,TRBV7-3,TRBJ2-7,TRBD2,CASSYSGGLSEQYF,TGTGCCAGCAGCTATAGCGGGGGGCTTTCCGAGCAGTACTTC
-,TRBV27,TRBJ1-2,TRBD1,CASSLGGTGTYGYTF,TGTGCCAGCAGTTTAGGAGGGACAGGGACTTATGGCTACACCTTC
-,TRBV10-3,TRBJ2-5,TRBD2,CAMSGGETQYF,TGTGCCATGAGCGGGGGAGAGACCCAGTACTTC
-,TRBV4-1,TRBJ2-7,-,CASSQEGGQRTYEQYF,TGCGCCAGCAGCCAAGAAGGAGGACAGCGAACCTACGAGCAGTACTTC
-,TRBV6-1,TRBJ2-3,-,CASTDGGFSTDTQYF,TGTGCCAGCACCGACGGGGGTTTTAGCACAGATACGCAGTATTTT
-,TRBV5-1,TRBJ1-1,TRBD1,CASRTGGQGAEAFF,TGCGCCAGCCGAACTGGGGGACAGGGGGCTGAAGCTTTCTTT
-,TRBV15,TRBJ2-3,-,CATSRDTRITDTQYF,TGTGCCACCAGCAGAGATACTCGAATCACAGATACGCAGTATTTT
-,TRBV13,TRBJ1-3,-,CASSLGSSGNTIYF,TGTGCCAGCAGCTTGGGGAGCTCTGGAAACACCATATATTTT
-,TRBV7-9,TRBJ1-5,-,CASSLDSGNQPQHF,TGTGCCAGCAGCCTCGATAGTGGCAATCAGCCCCAGCATTTT
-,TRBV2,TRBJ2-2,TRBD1,CAISRDRGELFF,TGTGCCATCTCCCGGGACAGGGGTGAGCTGTTTTTT